One sample yielded the 5 T cell receptor beta chains listed below, sequenced in a study of shared clonotypes between healthy human individuals. Generated by immunoSEQ multiplex PCR, the TCRdb table keeps only in-frame clones and is missing some. The sample records a few million clones, around 93% being singletons. Sequenced material: naive CD4+ T cells from PBMCs. As to subset: CD45RA+ positively selected. The receptors derive from a man between 18 and 29 years old in good health. Some clones in this sample may be carry-over from other donors' samples.

With respect to this clone: Mismatch with germline at one junction end may stem from a read error. This chain links TRBV14 with TRBJ1-2, with D hard to call. CDR3 length: 11 amino acids. Germline V lookup: CDR1 SGHDN, CDR2 FVKESK. The CDR3 loop is CASSQEGRRFF. The CDR3 DNA reads TGTGCCAGCAGCCAAGAGGGCCGGCGTTTCTTC.

J is TRBJ1-2 and V is TRBV5-8, with D uncertain. Trimming left V 4 bases short and J 3 bases short, with 10 bases between. Germline V lookup: CDR1 SGHTS, CDR2 YDEGEE. This CDR3 region has 13 residues. CDR3 in amino acids: CASSPFPHYGYTF. The DNA for the CDR3 is TGTGCCAGCAGCCCCTTTCCCCACTATGGCTACACCTTC.

The rearrangement joins TRBV13 to TRBJ2-7, with a possible D match to TRBD1 (7 bases). Germline V gene lookup returns CDR1 PRHDT and CDR2 FYEKMQ (reference sequence). CDR3 length: 13 residues. Trimming took off 5 bases at V and 7 bases at J, with 15 bases between the two ends. The CDR3 is CASSPGGFGEQYF. The CDR3 nucleotides are TGTGCCAGCAGCCCAGGGGGGTTTGGGGAGCAGTACTTC. The complete variable domain, with remaining parts taken from reference TRBV13 and TRBJ2-7, reads AAGVIQSPRHLIKEKRETATLKCYPIPRHDTVYWYQQGPGQDPQFLISFYEKMQSDKGSIPDRFSAQQFSDYHSELNMSSLELGDSALYFCASSPGGFGEQYFGPGTRLTVT.

V and J are TRBV30 and TRBJ1-2; no firm D call. Germline loops: CDR1 GTSNPN, CDR2 SVGIG (reference sequence). The CDR3 spans 16 residues. Trimming took off 0 bases at V and 5 bases at J, with 19 bases between the two ends. This CDR3 reads CAWSVGSPGNLYGYTF. The DNA of the CDR3 is TGTGCCTGGAGTGTAGGTTCCCCCGGAAACCTTTATGGCTACACCTTC.

The gene calls are TRBV6-5 and TRBJ1-2; TRBD1 agrees at 10 bases. The CDR3 is 15 amino acids. Trimming at V came to 4 bases and at J to 0 bases, leaving 2 bases not matched to a gene. Germline-derived CDR1 and CDR2 are MNHEY and SVGAGI. CDR3 sequence: CASSSGTGANYGYTF. The CDR3 nucleotides are TGTGCCAGCAGTTCCGGGACAGGGGCTAACTATGGCTACACCTTC.